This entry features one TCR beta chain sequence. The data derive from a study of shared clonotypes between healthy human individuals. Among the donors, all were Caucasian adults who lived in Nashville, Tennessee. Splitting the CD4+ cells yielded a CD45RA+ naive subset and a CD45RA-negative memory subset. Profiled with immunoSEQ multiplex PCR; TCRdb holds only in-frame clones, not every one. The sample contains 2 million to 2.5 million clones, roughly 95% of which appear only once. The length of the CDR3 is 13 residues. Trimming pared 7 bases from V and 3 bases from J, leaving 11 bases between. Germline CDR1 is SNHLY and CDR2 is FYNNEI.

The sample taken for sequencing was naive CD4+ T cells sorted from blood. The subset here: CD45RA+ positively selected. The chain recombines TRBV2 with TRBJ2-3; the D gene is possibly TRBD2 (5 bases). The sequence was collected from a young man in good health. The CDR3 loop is CASISGVTDTQYF. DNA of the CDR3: TGTGCCAGCATAAGCGGCGTTACAGATACGCAGTATTTT.